This T cell receptor (beta chain) stems from a study of blood T cell repertoires in COVID-19. Study context: The samples span acute and convalescent COVID-19 from the United States, Italy and Spain. T cells, B-cell-depleted T cells, or PBMCs supplied cDNA or gDNA.

Between the trimmed V and J ends, which lost 1 base and 4 bases, there was a span of 10 bases. This CDR3 comprises 14 residues. Germline values: CDR1 SGHAT, CDR2 FQNNGV. In the original processing: Reference gene primer amplification yielded estimated nucleated cell counts. Generated by immunoSEQ multiplex PCR, the TCRdb table keeps only in-frame clones and is missing some. V and J calls and clone size follow that table, whereas D and trimming were derived from the DNA. Altogether 90,000 to 100,000 clones are present, 75% to 90% being singletons, with the ten largest covering over 35%. The rearrangement joins TRBV11-2 to TRBJ1-1, with a weak D call TRBD1 (6 bases). This receptor was obtained from an elderly man with acute or convalescent COVID-19. Material: peripheral blood. As DNA, the CDR3 is TGTGCCAGCAGCTTAGCATGGGGGCGCACTGAAGCTTTCTTT. Protein: CASSLAWGRTEAFF.